A selection of T cell receptor beta chains follows, all from one sample in a study of T cells in Graves' hyperthyroidism and ophthalmopathy. TCRdb itself ran the multiplex PCR reads through MiXCR, one entry per CDR3 protein. Counted here are approximately 740,000 distinct CDR3 sequences, about 15% occurring once; the ten biggest clones make up roughly 10%. Material for sequencing was blood. The receptors were gathered from a woman in her late teens or twenties with Graves' hyperthyroidism. The CDR3 runs from the conserved cysteine through the conserved F or W. A D gene is named only where the DNA matches it firmly. Where a row states a size, it is once, few, many or the class of an expanded clone; other rows omit it.

TRBV6-1,many,TRBJ2-2,NA,TGTGCCAGCAGTTACTACCGGGTTACCGGGGAGCTGTTTTTT,CASSYYRVTGELFF
TRBV7-8,few,TRBJ2-1,TRBD2,TGTGCCAGCAGCACCATAGCGGGCCGGGCAGTCAATGAGCAGTTCTTC,CASSTIAGRAVNEQFF
TRBV7-9,NA,TRBJ1-1,NA,TGTGCCAGCAGCTTGAGACCAGGGCTCAACACTGAAGCTTTCTTT,CASSLRPGLNTEAFF
TRBV7-9,NA,TRBJ2-2,NA,TGTGCCAGCAGCTTAGGGAGATGGGGCGTGAACACCGGGGAGCTGTTTTTT,CASSLGRWGVNTGELFF
TRBV6-2/TRBV6-3,NA,TRBJ1-4,NA,TGTGCCAGCAGTCTTCGTATCACCAGGGAAGGGACTAATGAAAAACTGTTTTTT,CASSLRITREGTNEKLFF
TRBV7-9,few,TRBJ2-2,NA,TGTGCCAGCAGCACCCACCGGACAAGCCAGAACACCGGGGAGCTGTTTTTT,CASSTHRTSQNTGELFF
TRBV20-1,NA,TRBJ2-1,TRBD2,TGCAGTGCCCCGACTAGCGGGATTGAAAATGAGCAGTTCTTC,CSAPTSGIENEQFF
TRBV12-3/TRBV12-4,many,TRBJ1-5,TRBD1,TGTGCCAGCAGTTTAAGGGGACAGGGTAGTCAGCCCCAGCATTTT,CASSLRGQGSQPQHF
TRBV13,many,TRBJ2-1,TRBD2,TGTGCCAGCAGCTTAACGGGCAGTAGCGGGAGGCCCTTCGAAAATGAGCAGTTCTTC,CASSLTGSSGRPFENEQFF
TRBV6-2/TRBV6-3,NA,TRBJ1-5,NA,TGTGCCAGCAGCCAACCCAGGACAGACAATCAGCCCCAGCATTTT,CASSQPRTDNQPQHF
TRBV5-5,few,TRBJ2-1,NA,TGTGCCAGCAGCGGGAGACTCGACACAAGCTCCTACAATGAGCAGTTCTTC,CASSGRLDTSSYNEQFF
TRBV7-9,once,TRBJ2-3,TRBD2,TGTGCCAGCAGCCCTGGTTCTAGCGGGAGAGCCGATACGCAGTATTTT,CASSPGSSGRADTQYF
TRBV24-1,few,TRBJ1-4,TRBD1,TGTGCCACCAGTGAAGGGACAGGGGATGAAAAACTGTTTTTT,CATSEGTGDEKLFF
TRBV7-3,few,TRBJ2-1,TRBD2,TGTGCCAGCAGCTTAACAGGGACTAGGGGGAACAATGAGCAGTTCTTC,CASSLTGTRGNNEQFF
TRBV19,NA,TRBJ1-5,TRBD1,TGTGCCAGTAGTGTATATTTGGACAGGGTTGGTCAGCCCCAGCATTTT,CASSVYLDRVGQPQHF
TRBV6-5,NA,TRBJ2-2,NA,TGTGCCAGCAGTTACTTCGCCGGGGAGCTGTTTTTT,CASSYFAGELFF
TRBV3-1,many,TRBJ2-7,NA,TGTGCCAGCAGCCCAGCCCCGGTCGGGGCTGCCTACGAGCAGTACTTC,CASSPAPVGAAYEQYF
TRBV24-1,NA,TRBJ2-3,NA,TGTGCCACCAGTGATTGGACCGGGATAGATACGCAGTATTTT,CATSDWTGIDTQYF
TRBV4-1,many,TRBJ2-3,NA,TGCGCCAGCAGCCGTCGACTTGGCACAGATACGCAGTATTTT,CASSRRLGTDTQYF
TRBV20-1,many,TRBJ1-5,NA,TGCAGTGCTAGCGATATGCAGGGCCCCAATCAGCCCCAGCATTTT,CSASDMQGPNQPQHF
TRBV15,NA,TRBJ2-1,TRBD2,TGTGCCACCAGAGCCCGGGAGGGGTACAATGAGCAGTTCTTC,CATRAREGYNEQFF
TRBV19,few,TRBJ2-4,TRBD2,TGTGCCAGTAGTGCAGGGACTAGCGGGGACATTCAGTACTTC,CASSAGTSGDIQYF
TRBV20-1,many,TRBJ1-5,NA,TGCAGTGCTAATCCCATGACAGGCGGCAATCAGCCCCAGCATTTT,CSANPMTGGNQPQHF
TRBV12-3/TRBV12-4,few,TRBJ1-1,NA,TGTGCCAGCAGTTTAGATCTCCTGAAAACTGAAGCTTTCTTT,CASSLDLLKTEAFF
TRBV28,many,TRBJ1-2,NA,TGTGCCAGCAGTTTAGCTCAGTATGGCTACACCTTC,CASSLAQYGYTF
TRBV27,few,TRBJ1-4,NA,TGTGCCAGCAGCCCCCCTAATGAAAAACTGTTTTTT,CASSPPNEKLFF
TRBV24-1,NA,TRBJ1-5,NA,TGTGCCACCAGTGATCATGCGGGGAGAGCCCAGCATTTT,CATSDHAGRAQHF
TRBV9,NA,TRBJ1-1,NA,TGTGCCAGCAGCCCTCGCCTGGCTGTGGACACTGAAGCTTTCTTT,CASSPRLAVDTEAFF
TRBV20-1,NA,TRBJ2-2,NA,TGCAGTGCTAGACCGGGTTTACGGACCGGGGAGCTGTTTTTT,CSARPGLRTGELFF
TRBV6-1,NA,TRBJ1-4,NA,TGTGCCAGCACTTACGCACCTTGGACTAATGAAAAACTGTTTTTT,CASTYAPWTNEKLFF
TRBV11-2,NA,TRBJ1-3,NA,TGTGCCAGCAGCTTAGTGGCAGGGATCACCTCTGGAAACACCATATATTTT,CASSLVAGITSGNTIYF
TRBV7-3,NA,TRBJ2-3,NA,TGTGCCAGCAGCTTCACTGGGGCCCTGCCAGATACGCAGTATTTT,CASSFTGALPDTQYF
TRBV20-1,NA,TRBJ2-7,TRBD2,TGCAGTGCGAAAGGACTAGCGGGAGGGTATTTCTACGAGCAGTACTTC,CSAKGLAGGYFYEQYF
TRBV7-6,many,TRBJ2-3,TRBD1,TGTGCCAGCAGCTCCAGGACAGGGGGAGATGGAGATACGCAGTATTTT,CASSSRTGGDGDTQYF
TRBV30,many,TRBJ1-1,NA,TGTGCCTGGAGTGAACTAGGGAGTACGGCTGAAGCTTTCTTT,CAWSELGSTAEAFF
TRBV9,NA,TRBJ2-1,TRBD2,TGTGCCAGCAGCGAGGGGGGAGGGGGGACTAGCGGGGGCAATGAGCAGTTCTTC,CASSEGGGGTSGGNEQFF
TRBV10-3,few,TRBJ1-1,TRBD1,TGTGCCATCAGTCCCGGGACAGGGAACACTGAAGCTTTCTTT,CAISPGTGNTEAFF
TRBV6-4,NA,TRBJ1-2,NA,TGTGCCAGCAGTGACTCCGGGGGGTTCTATGGCTACACCTTC,CASSDSGGFYGYTF
TRBV30,many,TRBJ2-7,NA,TGTGCCTGGAGTCGCGACGGGAGTGTCTACGAGCAGTACTTC,CAWSRDGSVYEQYF
TRBV30,NA,TRBJ1-2,NA,TGTGCCAGTAGTATCCAGGGGAATGGCTACACCTTC,CASSIQGNGYTF
TRBV7-9,few,TRBJ1-6,NA,TGTGCCAGCAGACTTAGGGGGGGCTCACCCCTCCACTTT,CASRLRGGSPLHF
TRBV20-1,NA,TRBJ2-5,TRBD2,TGCAGTGCTAGAGATCGTAGCGGGAGTTGGCAAGAGACCCAGTACTTC,CSARDRSGSWQETQYF
TRBV12-3/TRBV12-4,many,TRBJ1-2,NA,TGTGCCAGCAGTACAGAGCCTAACTATGGCTACACCTTC,CASSTEPNYGYTF
TRBV20-1,many,TRBJ2-7,NA,TGCAGTGCGGGGGTTCCGGGCCTCTCCTACGAGCAGTACTTC,CSAGVPGLSYEQYF
TRBV7-9,many,TRBJ1-1,NA,TGTGCCAGCAGCTTCGCAGGCAAAGGTGGTACTGAAGCTTTCTTT,CASSFAGKGGTEAFF
TRBV10-3,many,TRBJ2-7,TRBD2,TGTGCCACCACCGACCGGGAGGGCCCCTACGAGCAGTACTTC,CATTDREGPYEQYF
TRBV7-6,many,TRBJ2-7,TRBD1,TGTGCCAGCAGCGCAGGGACAGGGATGAACTACGAGCAGTACTTC,CASSAGTGMNYEQYF
TRBV2,many,TRBJ2-5,TRBD1,TGTGCCAGCGGTCAAAGTGAGGACAGGGGGGGCCAAGAGACCCAGTACTTC,CASGQSEDRGGQETQYF
TRBV3-1,few,TRBJ2-5,TRBD2,TGTGCCAGCAGCCAAAGAGGGGGAGTAGCGGGAGGGCCGGGGGAGACCCAGTACTTC,CASSQRGGVAGGPGETQYF
TRBV12-3/TRBV12-4,many,TRBJ2-7,TRBD2,TGTGCCAGCAGTTTAAGGACTAGATACGACGAGCAGTACTTC,CASSLRTRYDEQYF
TRBV6-1,NA,TRBJ2-7,TRBD2,TGTGCCAGCGCGGAGGAGGGACTAGCGGGAGTCGAGCAGTACTTC,CASAEEGLAGVEQYF
TRBV28,many,TRBJ2-5,NA,TGTGCCAGCAACTCCGGGGTGCAAGAGACCCAGTACTTC,CASNSGVQETQYF
TRBV10-3,many,TRBJ2-7,NA,TGTGCCATCAGTGGTGGGGGGCCCTACGAGCAGTACTTC,CAISGGGPYEQYF